Included here is one T cell receptor (beta chain) sequence, with context. What it binds is not known. V gave up 7 bases and J gave up 3 bases, with 18 bases separating them. The CDR3 extends over 15 amino acids. Per the germline V gene, CDR1 is MDHEN and CDR2 is SYDVKM. This entry comes from a study of blood T cells in healthy people across ages. Study findings and constraints: Changes seen in expanded clonotypes were possibly confounded by donor CMV status left unknown. Whereas aged donors had fewer naive CD4+ cells, long-lived donors had more of them and higher diversity.

PBMCs, at least 7 million per sample, were isolated. Combining a sample-barcoded 5' primer with a J-beta primer mix, a second PCR ran for 7 to 11 cycles. Researchers report that each sample yielded at least 3 million CDR3-containing paired-end reads. TCRdb recomputed calls from the 5' RACE reads with MiXCR, one row per CDR3 protein. Counted here are 1.5 million to 2 million distinct CDR3 sequences, under 30% occurring once; the ten biggest clones make up 7.7%. Material for sequencing was blood. The sequence was obtained from a woman under 40 in good health. V gene TRBV28 combines with J gene TRBJ2-5; tentative D call: TRBD1 (5 bases). The CDR3 nucleotides are TGTGCCAGCAAAGTAGACAGCCTGACAGAAGAGACCCAGTACTTC. It yields the protein CASKVDSLTEETQYF.